The TCR beta chain described here comes from a study of T cell responses to AZD1222 COVID-19 vaccine. As to this clone: Antigen unknown. Other nucleotide sequences in the sample specify the same CDR3.

Generated by immunoSEQ multiplex PCR, the TCRdb table keeps only in-frame clones and is missing some. Of about 160,000 clones in the sample, approximately 94% were seen once. General observations from the study: Donors skewed white British and female; clonal diversity was possibly underestimated. Repertoire collection took place solely once the T cell response had peaked.

Second-dose recipients at about 4 or about 12 weeks were treated as one pooled group. Per the germline V gene, CDR1 is MNHEY and CDR2 is SMNVEV (reference sequence). The length of the CDR3 is 13 residues. V shed 2 bases and J shed 2 bases, with 7 bases lying between them. Sequenced material: peripheral blood, taken 28 days after the second AZD1222 dose. This rearrangement joins TRBV27 to TRBJ2-7; D not certain. The TCR sequence derives from an adult who received the AZD1222 COVID-19 vaccine. CDR3 sequence (DNA): TGTGCCAGCAGTTTAGGCAGGACCTACGAGCAGTACTTC. Translating gives CASSLGRTYEQYF.